The rows below give T cell receptor beta chains drawn from one sample of a study of cytomegalovirus exposure and HLA in healthy donors. Repertoires were generated with immunoSEQ multiplex PCR, while TCRdb's copy carries only in-frame clones and drops some. The table lists about 190,000 clones, 75% to 80% of them singletons, with approximately 2.1% in the top ten. The sample comprised PBMCs. Receptors originate from a woman between 25 and 40 years old in good health and CMV-seropositive. Both conserved end residues are part of each CDR3. D genes are given only for firm matches. Clone sizes are given selectively: once, few, many, or a class where the clone is expanded.

j_call clone_size d_call v_call cdr3_aa cdr3_nt
TRBJ1-5 . . TRBV7-9 CASSLQGSNQPQHF TGTGCCAGCAGCCTTCAGGGGAGCAATCAGCCCCAGCATTTT
TRBJ2-7 . . TRBV10-3 CAIRDSTYEQYF TGTGCCATCAGGGACAGTACCTACGAGCAGTACTTC
TRBJ2-7 . TRBD1 TRBV18 CASSQAGGAGYEQYF TGTGCCAGCTCACAAGCAGGGGGCGCAGGTTACGAGCAGTACTTC
TRBJ1-2 . . TRBV30 CAWSVTAGGLSTGYTF TGTGCCTGGAGTGTAACGGCAGGAGGGTTGTCCACTGGCTACACCTTC
TRBJ2-7 . TRBD1 TRBV7-2 CASSNPGQGGYEQYF TGTGCCAGCAGCAACCCGGGACAGGGCGGCTACGAGCAGTACTTC
TRBJ2-7 . TRBD1 TRBV6-1 CATPGGTGAVYEQYF TGTGCCACCCCTGGTGGGACAGGGGCCGTCTACGAGCAGTACTTC
TRBJ1-1 . . TRBV28 CATGGSQRAFF TGTGCCACCGGAGGGAGTCAGAGGGCTTTCTTT
TRBJ2-5 . TRBD2 TRBV28 CASSSPSGGAQETQYF TGTGCCAGCAGTTCCCCCAGCGGGGGGGCCCAAGAGACCCAGTACTTC
TRBJ2-1 once TRBD2 TRBV9 CASSVEGLAGGLDNEQFF TGTGCCAGCAGCGTAGAGGGGCTAGCGGGAGGGCTTGACAATGAGCAGTTCTTC
TRBJ1-1 . . TRBV28 CASSFMGFSRAFF TGTGCCAGCAGTTTCATGGGTTTTTCTAGGGCTTTCTTT
TRBJ2-5 once . TRBV5-4 CASSLSEARTQYF TGTGCCAGCAGCTTGTCGGAGGCTAGAACCCAGTACTTC
TRBJ2-1 once . TRBV19 CASSISPGQYNEQFF TGTGCCAGTAGTATTAGTCCTGGACAATACAATGAGCAGTTCTTC
TRBJ1-2 . TRBD1 TRBV4-2 CASSHPGTGGGSGYTF TGTGCCAGCAGCCACCCGGGGACAGGGGGCGGTTCTGGCTACACCTTC
TRBJ2-1 . TRBD2 TRBV27 CASSAIPGLAGGNEQFF TGTGCCAGCAGTGCTATCCCCGGACTAGCGGGCGGCAATGAGCAGTTCTTC
TRBJ2-5 . TRBD2 TRBV14 CASSQDWGGQETQYF TGTGCCAGCAGCCAAGATTGGGGGGGCCAAGAGACCCAGTACTTC